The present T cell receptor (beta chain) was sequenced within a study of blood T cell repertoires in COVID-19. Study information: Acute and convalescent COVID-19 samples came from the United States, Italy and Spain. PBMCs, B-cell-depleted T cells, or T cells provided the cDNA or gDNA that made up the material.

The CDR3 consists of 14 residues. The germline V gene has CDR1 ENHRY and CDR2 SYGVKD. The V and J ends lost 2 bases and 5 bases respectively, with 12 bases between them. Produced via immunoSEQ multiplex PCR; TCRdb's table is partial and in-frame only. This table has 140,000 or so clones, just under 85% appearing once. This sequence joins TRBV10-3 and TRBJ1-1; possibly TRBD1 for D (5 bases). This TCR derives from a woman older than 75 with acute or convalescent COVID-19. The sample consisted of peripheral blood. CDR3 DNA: TGTGCCATCAGTGAGACGGGGGTTGGAACTGAAGCTTTCTTT. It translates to CAISETGVGTEAFF.